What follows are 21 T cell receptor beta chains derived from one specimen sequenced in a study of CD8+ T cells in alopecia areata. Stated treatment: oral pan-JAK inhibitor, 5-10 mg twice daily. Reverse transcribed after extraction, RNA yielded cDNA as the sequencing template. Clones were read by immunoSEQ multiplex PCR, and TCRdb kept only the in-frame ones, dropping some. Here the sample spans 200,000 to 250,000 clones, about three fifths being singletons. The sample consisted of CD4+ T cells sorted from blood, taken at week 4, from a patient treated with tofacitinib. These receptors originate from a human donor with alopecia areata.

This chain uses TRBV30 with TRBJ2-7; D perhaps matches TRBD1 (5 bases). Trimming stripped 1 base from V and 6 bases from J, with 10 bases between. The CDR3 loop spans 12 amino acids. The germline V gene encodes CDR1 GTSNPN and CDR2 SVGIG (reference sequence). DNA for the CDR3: TGTGCCTGGAGTGATCAGGGTCTCGAGCAGTACTTC. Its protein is CAWSDQGLEQYF.

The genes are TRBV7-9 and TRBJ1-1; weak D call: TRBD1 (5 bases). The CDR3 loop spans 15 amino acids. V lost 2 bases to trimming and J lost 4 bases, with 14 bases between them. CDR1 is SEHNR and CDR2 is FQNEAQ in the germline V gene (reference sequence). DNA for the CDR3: TGTGCCAGCAGCTTAATCGGGGCAGCTCTCACTGAAGCTTTCTTT. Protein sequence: CASSLIGAALTEAFF.

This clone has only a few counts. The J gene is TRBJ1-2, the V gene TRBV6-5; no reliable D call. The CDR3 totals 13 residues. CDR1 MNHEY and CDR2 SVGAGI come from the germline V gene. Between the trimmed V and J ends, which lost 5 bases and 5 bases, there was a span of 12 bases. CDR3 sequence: CASSPRTGYGYTF. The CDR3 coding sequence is TGTGCCAGCAGTCCCCGGACTGGTTATGGCTACACCTTC.

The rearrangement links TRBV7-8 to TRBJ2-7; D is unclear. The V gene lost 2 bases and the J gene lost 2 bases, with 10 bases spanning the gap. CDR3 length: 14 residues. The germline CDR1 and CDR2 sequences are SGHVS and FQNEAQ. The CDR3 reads CASSLRAAPYEQYF. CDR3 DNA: TGTGCCAGCAGCTTAAGGGCCGCACCCTACGAGCAGTACTTC.

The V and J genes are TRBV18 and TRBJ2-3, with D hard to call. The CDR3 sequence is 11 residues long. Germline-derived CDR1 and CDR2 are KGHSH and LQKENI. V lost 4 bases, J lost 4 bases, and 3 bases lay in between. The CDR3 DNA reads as TGTGCCAGCTCACTATCAGATACGCAGTATTTT. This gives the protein CASSLSDTQYF. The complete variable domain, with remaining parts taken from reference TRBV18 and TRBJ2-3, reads NAGVMQNPRHLVRRRGQEARLRCSPMKGHSHVYWYRQLPEEGLKFMVYLQKENIIDESGMPKERFSAEFPKEGPSILRIQQVVRGDSAAYFCASSLSDTQYFGPGTRLTVL.

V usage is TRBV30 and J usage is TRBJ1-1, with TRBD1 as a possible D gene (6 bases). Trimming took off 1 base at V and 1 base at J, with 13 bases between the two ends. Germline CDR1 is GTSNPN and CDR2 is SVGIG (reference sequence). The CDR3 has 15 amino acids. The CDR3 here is CAWSARGHRNTEAFF. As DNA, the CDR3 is TGTGCCTGGAGTGCCAGGGGACACCGGAACACTGAAGCTTTCTTT.

The CDR3 region has the DNA TGTGCCAGCAGCCGGACAGGGGCCGGCCAAGAGACCCAGTACTTC. It encodes CASSRTGAGQETQYF. The chain uses TRBV7-9 and TRBJ2-5, with TRBD1 identical over 9 bases. The germline V gene has CDR1 SEHNR and CDR2 FQNEAQ (reference sequence). The trim removed 5 bases at V and 1 base at J, leaving 5 bases unmatched. CDR3 size: 15 residues.

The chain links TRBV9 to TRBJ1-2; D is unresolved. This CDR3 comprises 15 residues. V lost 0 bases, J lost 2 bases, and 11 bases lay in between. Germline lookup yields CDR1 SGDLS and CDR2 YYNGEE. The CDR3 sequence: CASSVAGQANYGYTF. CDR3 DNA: TGTGCCAGCAGCGTAGCTGGGCAGGCAAACTATGGCTACACCTTC.

DNA of the CDR3: TGTGCCTTCTCAGGAGGTGGGGCCAACGTCCTGACTTTC. Protein: CAFSGGGANVLTF. The chain couples TRBV30 to TRBJ2-6; the D gene is possibly TRBD2 (5 bases). The CDR3 runs 13 residues. The V end lost 7 bases, the J end lost 3 bases, and 10 bases lay between the germline ends. Germline lookup yields CDR1 GTSNPN and CDR2 SVGIG (reference sequence).

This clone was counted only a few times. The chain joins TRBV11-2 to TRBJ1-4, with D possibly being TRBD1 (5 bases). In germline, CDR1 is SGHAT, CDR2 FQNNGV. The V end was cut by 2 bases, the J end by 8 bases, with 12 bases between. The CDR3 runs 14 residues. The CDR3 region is CASSLRQGGEKLFF. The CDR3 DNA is TGTGCCAGCAGCTTAAGGCAGGGTGGGGAAAAACTGTTTTTT.

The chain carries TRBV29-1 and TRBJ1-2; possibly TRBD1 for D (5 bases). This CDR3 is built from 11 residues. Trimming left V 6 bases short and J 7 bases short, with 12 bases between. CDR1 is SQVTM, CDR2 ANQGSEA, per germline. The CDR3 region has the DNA TGCAGCGTGGGGGGGTCTAGTGGCTACACCTTC. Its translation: CSVGGSSGYTF.

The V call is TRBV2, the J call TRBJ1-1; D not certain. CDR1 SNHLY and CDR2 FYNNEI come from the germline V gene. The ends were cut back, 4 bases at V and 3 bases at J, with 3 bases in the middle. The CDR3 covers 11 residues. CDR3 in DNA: TGTGCCAGCAGTGGTTACACTGAAGCTTTCTTT. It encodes CASSGYTEAFF.

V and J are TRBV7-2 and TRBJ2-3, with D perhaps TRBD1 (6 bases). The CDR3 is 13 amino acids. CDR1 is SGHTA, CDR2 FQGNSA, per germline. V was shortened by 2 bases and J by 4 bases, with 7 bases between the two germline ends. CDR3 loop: CASSLNRADTQYF. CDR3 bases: TGTGCCAGCAGCTTAAACAGGGCAGATACGCAGTATTTT.

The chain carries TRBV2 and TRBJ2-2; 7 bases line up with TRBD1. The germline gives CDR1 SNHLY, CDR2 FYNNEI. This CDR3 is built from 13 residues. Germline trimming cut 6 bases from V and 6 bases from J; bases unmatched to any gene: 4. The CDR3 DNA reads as TGTGCCAGCAGGTTACAGGGGCCCGGGGAGCTGTTTTTT. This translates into CASRLQGPGELFF.

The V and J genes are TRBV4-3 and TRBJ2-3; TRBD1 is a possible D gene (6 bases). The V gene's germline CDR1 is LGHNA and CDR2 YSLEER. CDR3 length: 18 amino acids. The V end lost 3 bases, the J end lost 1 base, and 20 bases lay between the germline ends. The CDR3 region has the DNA TGCGCCAGCAGCCACTTGGCCCCAGGGGAAGGTGGCACAGATACGCAGTATTTT. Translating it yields CASSHLAPGEGGTDTQYF.

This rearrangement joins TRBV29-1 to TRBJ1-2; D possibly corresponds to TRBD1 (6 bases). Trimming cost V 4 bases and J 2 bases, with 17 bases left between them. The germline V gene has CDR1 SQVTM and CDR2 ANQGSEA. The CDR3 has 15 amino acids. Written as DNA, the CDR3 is TGCAGCGTTGGTTCGGGGGCAGGATTAAACTATGGCTACACCTTC. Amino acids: CSVGSGAGLNYGYTF.

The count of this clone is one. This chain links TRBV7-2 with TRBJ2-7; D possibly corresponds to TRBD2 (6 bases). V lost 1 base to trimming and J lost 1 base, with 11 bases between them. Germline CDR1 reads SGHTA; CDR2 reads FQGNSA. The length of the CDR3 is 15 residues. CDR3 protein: CASSLVGTGSYEQYF. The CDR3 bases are TGTGCCAGCAGCTTAGTTGGGACTGGTTCCTACGAGCAGTACTTC.

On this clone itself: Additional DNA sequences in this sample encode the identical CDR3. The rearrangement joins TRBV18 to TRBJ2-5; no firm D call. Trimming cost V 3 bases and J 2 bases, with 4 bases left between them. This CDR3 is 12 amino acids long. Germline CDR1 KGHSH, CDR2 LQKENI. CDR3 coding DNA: TGTGCCAGCTCACCGCAACAAGAGACCCAGTACTTC. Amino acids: CASSPQQETQYF.

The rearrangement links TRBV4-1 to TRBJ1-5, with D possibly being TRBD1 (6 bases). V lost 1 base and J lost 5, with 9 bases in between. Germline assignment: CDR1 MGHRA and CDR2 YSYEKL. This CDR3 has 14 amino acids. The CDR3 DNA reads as TGCGCCAGCAGCCAAGTCAGGGGTGATCAGCCCCAGCATTTT. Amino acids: CASSQVRGDQPQHF.

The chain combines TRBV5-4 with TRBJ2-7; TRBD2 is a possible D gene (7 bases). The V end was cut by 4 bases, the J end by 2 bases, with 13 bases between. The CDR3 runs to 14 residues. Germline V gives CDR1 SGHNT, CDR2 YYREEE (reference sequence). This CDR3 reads CASSRGGSAYEQYF. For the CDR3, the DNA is TGTGCCAGCAGCCGCGGGGGCAGTGCCTACGAGCAGTACTTC.

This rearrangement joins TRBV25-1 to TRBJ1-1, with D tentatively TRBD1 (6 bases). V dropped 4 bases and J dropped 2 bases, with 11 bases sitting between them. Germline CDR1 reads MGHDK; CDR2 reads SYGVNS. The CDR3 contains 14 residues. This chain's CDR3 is CASSGLGANTEAFF. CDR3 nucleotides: TGTGCCAGCAGTGGTCTGGGGGCTAACACTGAAGCTTTCTTT.